The 3 T cell receptor beta chains presented below share a single source sample, sequenced in a study of T cell repertoires in cytomegalovirus infection. TCRdb fed the reads into MiXCR, producing one record per CDR3 protein. Among about 530,000 distinct CDR3 sequences listed, about a quarter were seen once. Sequences were obtained from PBMCs. Source of these receptors: a human donor in good health (CMV status not recorded). Some clones in this sample may be carry-over from other donors' samples.

V gene TRBV28 combines with J gene TRBJ2-1, with D tentatively TRBD2 (6 bases). Germline V lookup: CDR1 MDHEN, CDR2 SYDVKM. The V and J ends lost 10 bases and 8 bases respectively, with 21 bases between them. The CDR3 has 14 amino acids. The CDR3 nucleotides are TGTGCCACCGCCCGGCGAAGCGGGTCGGATGAGCAGTTCTTC. Translated: CATARRSGSDEQFF.

This clonotype was seen a few times. V usage is TRBV12-3 or TRBV12-4 and J usage is TRBJ1-1, with no clear D. The CDR3 runs to 11 residues. V was cut by 4 bases and J by 3 bases, with 3 bases left in between. This chain's CDR3 is CASSYYTEAFF. The CDR3 DNA is TGTGCCAGCAGTTATTACACTGAAGCTTTCTTT.

The sample holds a few counts of this clonotype. The chain joins TRBV2 to TRBJ1-1; perhaps TRBD1 as D (6 bases). This CDR3 has 12 residues. Trimming removed 10 bases at V and 2 bases at J, with 11 bases between. CDR1 and CDR2 from the germline V gene are SNHLY and FYNNEI. The CDR3 loop is CATPGVNTEAFF. CDR3 in DNA: TGTGCCACACCAGGGGTAAACACTGAAGCTTTCTTT.